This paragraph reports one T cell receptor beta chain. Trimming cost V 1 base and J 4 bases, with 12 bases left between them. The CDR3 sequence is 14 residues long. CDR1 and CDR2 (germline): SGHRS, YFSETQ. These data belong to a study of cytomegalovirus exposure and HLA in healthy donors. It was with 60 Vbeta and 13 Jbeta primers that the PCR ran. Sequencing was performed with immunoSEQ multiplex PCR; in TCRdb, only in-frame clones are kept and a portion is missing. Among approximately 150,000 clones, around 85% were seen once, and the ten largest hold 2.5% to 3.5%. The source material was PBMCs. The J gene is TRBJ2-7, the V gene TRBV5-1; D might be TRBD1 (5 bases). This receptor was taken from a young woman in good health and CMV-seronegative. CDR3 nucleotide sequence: TGCGCCAGCAGCTTGCGCGACAGAACTTACGAGCAGTACTTC. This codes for CASSLRDRTYEQYF.